A selection of T cell receptor beta chains follows, all from one sample in a study of spatial heterogeneity in lung cancer. TCRdb reprocessed the 5' RACE reads with MiXCR, giving one entry per CDR3 protein. This table holds some 110,000 distinct CDR3 sequences, 12% found once. Material: PBMCs, obtained at follow-up. The source of these receptors is a male donor with early-stage non-small cell lung cancer. Each CDR3 is given with its conserved first and last residue. Each record gives: D gene, V gene, J gene, clone size, CDR3 protein, CDR3 DNA. D genes are given only for firm matches. A clone size is listed for some rows: how often the clone was seen (once, few, many), or a class if it is expanded.

TRBD1	TRBV9	TRBJ1-1	-	CASSARKTGGTDTEAFF	TGTGCCAGCAGCGCTCGGAAGACAGGGGGAACTGACACTGAAGCTTTCTTT
TRBD1	TRBV20-1	TRBJ2-7	few	CSAVSQGAPYEQYF	TGCAGTGCCGTTTCCCAGGGGGCTCCCTACGAGCAGTACTTC
-	TRBV20-1	TRBJ2-4	many	CSARGVLAKNIQYF	TGCAGTGCTAGAGGGGTTCTAGCCAAAAACATTCAGTACTTC
TRBD1	TRBV7-9	TRBJ1-2	many	CASSLGDFRDSESHYGYTF	TGTGCCAGCAGCTTAGGGGACTTCCGGGACAGCGAAAGTCACTATGGCTACACCTTC
-	TRBV5-1	TRBJ2-1	-	CASSLRLVADEQFF	TGCGCCAGCAGCTTGAGGCTAGTAGCCGATGAGCAGTTCTTC
-	TRBV9	TRBJ1-4	-	CASSVHSSGGINEKLFF	TGTGCCAGCAGCGTACATTCGTCCGGGGGAATTAATGAAAAACTGTTTTTT
-	TRBV27	TRBJ1-1	many	CASSIQVNTEAFF	TGTGCCAGCAGTATACAGGTGAACACTGAAGCTTTCTTT
TRBD2	TRBV7-6	TRBJ2-1	-	CASSLRAGANPFLNEQFF	TGTGCCAGCAGCTTGAGAGCGGGGGCTAACCCATTCCTAAATGAGCAGTTCTTC
-	TRBV5-1	TRBJ1-1	many	CASSLARANTEAFF	TGCGCCAGCAGCTTGGCCCGTGCGAACACTGAAGCTTTCTTT
-	TRBV5-1	TRBJ1-6	few	CASSLEAQGKNSPLHF	TGCGCCAGCAGCTTGGAGGCGCAGGGAAAGAATTCACCCCTCCACTTT
-	TRBV12-2	TRBJ1-1	-	CASRPRLQENTEAFF	TGTGCAAGTCGCCCCCGCTTACAGGAGAACACTGAAGCTTTCTTT
TRBD2	TRBV10-3	TRBJ2-1	many	CAISESIMAGGLDNEQFF	TGTGCCATCAGTGAGTCCATTATGGCGGGGGGGCTCGACAATGAGCAGTTCTTC
-	TRBV11-1	TRBJ1-1	many	CASSLLQVGTEAFF	TGTGCCAGCAGCTTATTACAGGTCGGCACTGAAGCTTTCTTT
TRBD1	TRBV11-3	TRBJ2-5	-	CASSSRDRVTQETQYF	TGTGCCAGCAGCTCCCGGGACAGGGTAACCCAAGAGACCCAGTACTTC
TRBD1	TRBV10-1	TRBJ1-6	once	CASSGDRENSPLHF	TGCGCCAGCAGCGGGGACAGGGAGAATTCACCCCTCCACTTT
TRBD1	TRBV7-8	TRBJ1-5	many	CASSLLGGRSNQPQHF	TGTGCCAGCAGCTTATTAGGGGGCCGAAGCAATCAGCCCCAGCATTTT
TRBD1	TRBV7-6	TRBJ1-1	-	CASSLARRTGLNTEAFF	TGTGCCAGCAGCTTAGCTCGACGGACAGGGTTGAACACTGAAGCTTTCTTT
-	TRBV28	TRBJ2-7	few	CASSLLLDRVYF	TGTGCCAGCAGTTTGTTGCTTGACAGAGTTTACTTC
TRBD1	TRBV28	TRBJ1-5	few	CASTPFQGAIHQPQHF	TGTGCCAGCACCCCTTTCCAGGGGGCCATACATCAGCCCCAGCATTTT
-	TRBV29-1	TRBJ2-3	many	CSVEAARDTQYF	TGCAGCGTTGAAGCCGCCCGAGATACGCAGTATTTT
-	TRBV7-9	TRBJ2-5	many	CASSAGLSQETQYF	TGTGCCAGCAGCGCCGGCCTGAGTCAAGAGACCCAGTACTTC
-	TRBV20-1	TRBJ2-3	-	CSARRTPNRADTQYF	TGCAGTGCTAGAAGGACCCCCAACCGCGCAGATACGCAGTATTTT
-	TRBV7-8	TRBJ2-2	many	CASSAGERTGELFF	TGTGCCAGCAGCGCCGGGGAGCGCACCGGGGAGCTGTTTTTT
TRBD1	TRBV20-1	TRBJ2-4	few	CSAREDRALYF	TGCAGTGCTAGAGAGGACAGGGCGTTGTACTTC
-	TRBV20-1	TRBJ1-2	many	CSARLEGGTGYTF	TGCAGTGCTAGATTGGAAGGAGGGACTGGCTACACCTTC
-	TRBV28	TRBJ1-6	many	CASSLPSGVNSPLHF	TGTGCCAGCAGTCTCCCCAGTGGGGTAAATTCACCCCTCCACTTT
-	TRBV3-1	TRBJ1-2	many	CATSGSYDSVF	TGTGCCACGTCGGGTTCATATGACTCGGTGTTC